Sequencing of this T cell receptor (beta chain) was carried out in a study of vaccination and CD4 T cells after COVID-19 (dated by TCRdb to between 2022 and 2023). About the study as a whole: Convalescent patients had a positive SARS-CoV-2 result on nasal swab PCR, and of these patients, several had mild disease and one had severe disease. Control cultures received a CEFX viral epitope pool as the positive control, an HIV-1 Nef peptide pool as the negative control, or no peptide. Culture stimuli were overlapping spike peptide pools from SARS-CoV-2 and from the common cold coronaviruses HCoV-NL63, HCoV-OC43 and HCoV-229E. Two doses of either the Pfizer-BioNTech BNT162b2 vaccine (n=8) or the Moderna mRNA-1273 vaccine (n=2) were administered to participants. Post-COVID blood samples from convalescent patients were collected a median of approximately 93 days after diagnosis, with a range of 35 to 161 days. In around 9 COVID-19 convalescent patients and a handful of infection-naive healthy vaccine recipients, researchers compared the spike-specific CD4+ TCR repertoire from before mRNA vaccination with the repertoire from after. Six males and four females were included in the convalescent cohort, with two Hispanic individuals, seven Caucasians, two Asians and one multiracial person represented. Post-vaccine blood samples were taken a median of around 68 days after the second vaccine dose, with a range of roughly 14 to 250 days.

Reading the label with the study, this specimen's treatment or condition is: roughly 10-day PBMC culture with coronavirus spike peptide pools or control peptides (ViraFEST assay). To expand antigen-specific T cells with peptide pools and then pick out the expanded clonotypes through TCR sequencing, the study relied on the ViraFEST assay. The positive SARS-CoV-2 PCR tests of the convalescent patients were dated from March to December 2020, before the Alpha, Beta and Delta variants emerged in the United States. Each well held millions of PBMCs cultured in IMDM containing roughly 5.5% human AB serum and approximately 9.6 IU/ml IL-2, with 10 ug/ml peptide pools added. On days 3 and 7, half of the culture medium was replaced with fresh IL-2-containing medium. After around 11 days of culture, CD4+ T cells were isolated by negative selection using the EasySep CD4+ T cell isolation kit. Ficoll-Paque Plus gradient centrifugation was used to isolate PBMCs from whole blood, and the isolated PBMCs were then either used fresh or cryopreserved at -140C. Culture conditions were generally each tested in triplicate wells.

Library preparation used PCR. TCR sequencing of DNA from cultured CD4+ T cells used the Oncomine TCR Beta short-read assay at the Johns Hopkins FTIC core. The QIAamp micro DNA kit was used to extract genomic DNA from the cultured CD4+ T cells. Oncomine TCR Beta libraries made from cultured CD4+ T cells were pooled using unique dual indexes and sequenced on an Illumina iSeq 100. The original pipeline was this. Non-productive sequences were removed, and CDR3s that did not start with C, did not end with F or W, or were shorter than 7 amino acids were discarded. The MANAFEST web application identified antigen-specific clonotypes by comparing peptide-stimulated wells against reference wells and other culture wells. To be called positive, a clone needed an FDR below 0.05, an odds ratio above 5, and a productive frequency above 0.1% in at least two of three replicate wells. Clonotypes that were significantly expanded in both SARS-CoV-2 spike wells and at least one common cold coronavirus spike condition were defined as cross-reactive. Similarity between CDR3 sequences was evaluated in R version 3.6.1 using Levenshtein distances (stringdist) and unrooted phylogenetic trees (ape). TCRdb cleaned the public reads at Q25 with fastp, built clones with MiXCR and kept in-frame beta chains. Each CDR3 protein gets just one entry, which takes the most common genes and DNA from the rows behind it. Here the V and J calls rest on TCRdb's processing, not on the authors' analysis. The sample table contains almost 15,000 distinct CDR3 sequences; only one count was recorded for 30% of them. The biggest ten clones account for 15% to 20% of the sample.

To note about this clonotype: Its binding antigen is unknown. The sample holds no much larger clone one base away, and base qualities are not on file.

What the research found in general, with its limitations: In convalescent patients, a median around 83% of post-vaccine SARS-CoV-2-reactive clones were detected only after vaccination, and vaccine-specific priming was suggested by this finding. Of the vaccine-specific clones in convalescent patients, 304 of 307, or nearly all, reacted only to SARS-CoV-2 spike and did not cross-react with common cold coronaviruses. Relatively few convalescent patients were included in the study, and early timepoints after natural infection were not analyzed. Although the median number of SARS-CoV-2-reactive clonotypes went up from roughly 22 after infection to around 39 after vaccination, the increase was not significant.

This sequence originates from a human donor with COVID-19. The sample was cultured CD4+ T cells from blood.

The CDR3 reads CAWRDPGRKYNEQFF. The DNA sequence is given as TGTGCCTGGAGGGATCCCGGGAGAAAATACAATGAGCAGTTCTTC. This sequence uses TRBV30 and TRBJ2-1; 6 matching bases give a weak D call of TRBD2. CDR3 length: 15 amino acids, cysteine to phenylalanine. The CDR3 DNA has 45 bases and is translated from base 1. At the junction V is shortened by 3 bases and J by 4 bases, with 16 bases in between. CDR1 and CDR2, looked up from the germline V gene (reference sequence), are GTSNPN and SVGIG.